One and the same sample provided the 15 T cell receptor beta chains below, sequenced in a study of shared clonotypes between healthy human individuals. Produced via immunoSEQ multiplex PCR; TCRdb's table is partial and in-frame only. Among nearly 1,000,000 clones listed, approximately 80% were seen once. Sequencing used memory CD4+ T cells sorted from blood. The subset: CD45RA-negative fraction. These receptors came from a man between 18 and 35 years old in good health.

The CDR3 DNA sequence: TGTGCCTGGAGTGTATGGGCCAGGGGGTCGGTTGGAAACACCATATATTTT. It encodes CAWSVWARGSVGNTIYF. The chain is built from TRBV30 and TRBJ1-3, with 7 nucleotides matching TRBD1. The CDR3 length is 17 residues. V was pared by 0 bases and J by 3 bases, with 11 bases of the junction left unmatched. Looked up from germline, CDR1 is GTSNPN and CDR2 is SVGIG (reference sequence).

The J gene is TRBJ2-3, the V gene TRBV9, with 9 positions matching TRBD2. The CDR3 is 19 residues long. V was pared by 0 bases and J by 0 bases, with 11 bases of the junction left unmatched. Germline V gene lookup returns CDR1 SGDLS and CDR2 YYNGEE. CDR3 nucleotides: TGTGCCAGCAGCGTAGCGTCTAGCGGGGTTTCCGAAAGCACAGATACGCAGTATTTT. Translating it yields CASSVASSGVSESTDTQYF.

V gene TRBV30 combines with J gene TRBJ1-2; D is ambiguous. Per germline, CDR1 GTSNPN and CDR2 SVGIG (reference sequence). The CDR3 runs 13 residues. Trimming took off 7 bases at V and 7 bases at J, with 19 bases between the two ends. CDR3 DNA: TGTGCCTCCCCCCTAGGGCTCTGGGCTGGCTACACCTTC. Its translation: CASPLGLWAGYTF.

This clone was seen a single time. The chain has TRBV25-1 and TRBJ1-4; D perhaps matches TRBD1 (5 bases). This CDR3 is 17 amino acids long. Germline loops: CDR1 MGHDK, CDR2 SYGVNS. Trimming shortened V by 1 base and J by 0 bases, and 12 bases separated the two germline ends. The CDR3 nucleotides are TGTGCCAGCAGTGAATTCCCGGGACGTTCAACTAATGAAAAACTGTTTTTT. Encoded protein: CASSEFPGRSTNEKLFF.

J is TRBJ1-2 and V is TRBV15; D might be TRBD1 (6 bases). Trimming stripped 1 base from V and 3 bases from J, with 15 bases between. This CDR3 is 16 amino acids long. Germline V gene lookup returns CDR1 LNHNV and CDR2 YYDKDF (reference sequence). CDR3 nucleotide sequence: TGTGCCACCAGCAGAGCCCCGGGGGGGCGAGACTATGGCTACACCTTC. This gives the protein CATSRAPGGRDYGYTF.

The chain has TRBV18 and TRBJ2-7; no clear D. The CDR3 runs to 15 residues. CDR1 and CDR2 from the germline V gene are KGHSH and LQKENI. The ends were cut back, 0 bases at V and 9 bases at J, with 18 bases in the middle. The CDR3 sequence: CASSPPAEERLAQYF. CDR3 in DNA: TGTGCCAGCTCACCACCAGCAGAGGAGAGGCTCGCGCAGTACTTC.

This clone was seen once. This sequence joins TRBV5-1 and TRBJ2-5; no clear D gene. CDR1 SGHRS and CDR2 YFSETQ come from the germline V gene. Between the trimmed V and J ends, which lost 3 bases and 7 bases, there was a span of 13 bases. This CDR3 contains 13 residues. In nucleotides, the CDR3 is TGCGCCAGCAGCTCTCTACCGGAAGGGACCCAGTACTTC. This encodes CASSSLPEGTQYF.

V gene TRBV9 combines with J gene TRBJ1-1, with 7 bases that match TRBD1. Germline values: CDR1 SGDLS, CDR2 YYNGEE. V dropped 4 bases and J dropped 7; count of bases not matched to a gene: 10. CDR3 length: 14 residues. The CDR3 DNA reads as TGTGCCAGCAGCTTCATGTGGGGGGACAGTGAAGCTTTCTTT. As protein: CASSFMWGDSEAFF.

This chain uses TRBV10-3 with TRBJ2-7; 9 nucleotides align to TRBD2. This CDR3 has 15 residues. The V gene end was trimmed by 0 bases and the J gene end by 3 bases; junction bases not matched to a gene: 3. The germline V gene encodes CDR1 ENHRY and CDR2 SYGVKD. The CDR3: CAISESSSGGYEQYF. CDR3 DNA: TGTGCCATCAGTGAGTCAAGTAGCGGGGGCTACGAGCAGTACTTC.

This clone was seen more than once but under ten times. The rearrangement uses TRBV10-3 and TRBJ2-1, with 9 bases fitting TRBD2. Unmatched junction bases numbered 10, after V lost 5 bases and J lost 8 bases. Per germline, CDR1 ENHRY and CDR2 SYGVKD. The CDR3 spans 15 residues. CDR3 protein: CAISTQRGAADEQFF. In DNA, the CDR3 is TGTGCCATCAGTACCCAGCGGGGGGCGGCGGATGAGCAGTTCTTC.

This clone appeared once. The rearrangement uses TRBV5-1 and TRBJ2-3, with 11 bases aligning to TRBD2. The CDR3 is 16 residues long. CDR1 SGHRS and CDR2 YFSETQ come from the germline V gene. V trimming: 4 bases; J trimming: 1 base; junction bases outside the gene matches: 5. CDR3 protein: CASSRSGRAGTDTQYF. The CDR3 DNA follows: TGCGCCAGCAGCCGTAGCGGGAGGGCCGGCACAGATACGCAGTATTTT.

CDR3 sequence: CASSLSSFTEAFF. In DNA form, the CDR3 reads TGTGCCAGCAGCTTAAGTTCTTTCACCGAAGCTTTCTTT. J is TRBJ1-1 and V is TRBV7-2; no clear D gene. This CDR3 is 13 amino acids long. In germline, CDR1 is SGHTA, CDR2 FQGNSA. Trimming shortened V by 2 bases and J by 8 bases, and 12 bases separated the two germline ends.

V usage is TRBV6-1 and J usage is TRBJ1-6, with unresolved D. The CDR3 has 15 residues. The V end was cut by 6 bases, the J end by 3 bases, with 12 bases between. Germline V CDR1 and CDR2: MNHNS, SASEGT. CDR3 protein: CASSNAEGYNSPLHF. The CDR3 DNA reads TGTGCCAGCAGCAACGCGGAGGGCTATAATTCACCCCTCCACTTT.

This clone has more than one count but fewer than ten. The CDR3 DNA reads as TGTGCCTGGAGTTCTCGGCGTGTGGGCACCGGGGAGCTGTTTTTT. Translating it yields CAWSSRRVGTGELFF. V usage is TRBV30 and J usage is TRBJ2-2, with unresolved D. The V end lost 2 bases, the J end lost 4 bases, and 14 bases lay between the germline ends. The CDR3 is 15 amino acids. Germline V gene data show CDR1 as GTSNPN and CDR2 as SVGIG (reference sequence).

This rearrangement joins TRBV18 to TRBJ2-1; tentatively, D is TRBD1 (6 bases). Per the germline V gene, CDR1 is KGHSH and CDR2 is LQKENI. Trimming removed 3 bases at V and 6 bases at J, with 18 bases between. The CDR3 runs to 16 residues. The CDR3 nucleotides read TGTGCCAGCTCACCCTCCAGGGGTATTTCCAGCAATGAGCAGTTCTTC. Translating gives CASSPSRGISSNEQFF.